The 12 T cell receptor beta chains below come from one sample, sequenced in a study of blood T cell repertoires in COVID-19. This table comes from immunoSEQ multiplex PCR, and its TCRdb copy is limited to in-frame clones, with some not included. This table holds 250,000 to 300,000 clones, roughly nine tenths found once. The specimen sequenced was peripheral blood. The receptors were gathered from a woman between 25 and 40 years old with COVID-19, enrolled during active disease.

The chain is built from TRBV2 and TRBJ1-3; D is uncertain. The CDR3 has 14 residues. Per germline, CDR1 SNHLY and CDR2 FYNNEI. The V end was cut by 3 bases, the J end by 0 bases, with 6 bases between. CDR3 DNA sequence: TGTGCCAGCAGTGATGAGGTCTCTGGAAACACCATATATTTT. Its protein product is CASSDEVSGNTIYF.

The genes are TRBV12-3 or TRBV12-4 and TRBJ1-3; possibly TRBD1 for D (6 bases). This CDR3 has 13 amino acids. V dropped 7 bases and J dropped 9 bases, with 16 bases sitting between them. The CDR3, as DNA: TGTGCCAGCAATTCGGTGAGGGGGAGCACCATATATTTT. Protein product: CASNSVRGSTIYF.

The rearrangement joins TRBV6-5 to TRBJ2-5, with 8 positions matching TRBD1. The CDR3 spans 15 residues. CDR1 is MNHEY and CDR2 is SVGAGI in the germline V gene. V shed 5 bases and J 5 bases; nucleotides not matched to a gene: 10. CDR3 residues: CASSPRTGFWETQYF. The CDR3 nucleotides are TGTGCCAGCAGTCCCCGGACAGGGTTTTGGGAGACCCAGTACTTC.

The sample holds one count of this clone. The chain has TRBV19 and TRBJ2-1; 12 bases map to TRBD2. The junction had 1 base not matched to a gene; V was cut back by 4 bases and J by 6 bases. CDR3 length: 14 amino acids. Germline assignment: CDR1 LNHDA and CDR2 SQIVND (reference sequence). CDR3 sequence reads: CASSTSGRANEQFF. DNA for the CDR3: TGTGCCAGTAGTACTAGCGGGAGGGCCAATGAGCAGTTCTTC. The full variable domain, with the rest looked up from reference TRBV19 and TRBJ2-1, is DGGITQSPKYLFRKEGQNVTLSCEQNLNHDAMYWYRQDPGQGLRLIYYSQIVNDFQKGDIAEGYSVSREKKESFPLTVTSAQKNPTAFYLCASSTSGRANEQFFGPGTRLTVL.

The table lists this clone with a count of one. This rearrangement joins TRBV27 to TRBJ2-7; 11 bases agree with TRBD2. After removal of 5 bases from V and 0 bases from J, the junction contained 6 bases not matched to a gene. The CDR3 is made up of 16 amino acids. The germline CDR1 and CDR2 sequences are MNHEY and SMNVEV (reference sequence). As DNA, the CDR3 is TGTGCCAGCAGTCTTCTAGCGGGAGGCCTCTCCTACGAGCAGTACTTC. Protein sequence: CASSLLAGGLSYEQYF.

This CDR3 is CAWALPGTRRGNTIYF. In nucleotides, the CDR3 is TGTGCCTGGGCCCTTCCCGGGACTCGGAGGGGAAACACCATATATTTT. The rearrangement joins TRBV30 to TRBJ1-3; possible D gene TRBD1, 5 bases. Trimming shortened V by 5 bases and J by 4 bases, and 21 bases separated the two germline ends. Germline CDR1 is GTSNPN and CDR2 is SVGIG (reference sequence). The CDR3 covers 16 residues.

The table lists this clone with a count of one. The rearrangement uses TRBV9 and TRBJ2-2; possibly TRBD1 for D (6 bases). Per the germline V gene, CDR1 is SGDLS and CDR2 is YYNGEE. The length of the CDR3 is 14 residues. Trimming left V 3 bases short and J 6 bases short, with 12 bases between. CDR3 protein: CASSETGSAGELFF. The CDR3, as DNA: TGTGCCAGCAGCGAGACAGGAAGCGCCGGGGAGCTGTTTTTT. The variable domain in full, with the rest retrieved from reference TRBV9 and TRBJ2-2, is DSGVTQTPKHLITATGQRVTLRCSPRSGDLSVYWYQQSLDQGLQFLIQYYNGEERAKGNILERFSAQQFPDLHSELNLSSLELGDSALYFCASSETGSAGELFFGEGSRLTVL.

V usage is TRBV2 and J usage is TRBJ1-3; TRBD1 matches 8 bases. With V trimmed by 3 bases and J by 4 bases, 8 bases remained unmatched. This CDR3 comprises 16 residues. Germline CDR1 and CDR2: SNHLY and FYNNEI. CDR3 amino acids: CASSDLDRAEGNTIYF. The CDR3 DNA sequence: TGTGCCAGCAGTGATTTGGACAGGGCCGAGGGAAACACCATATATTTT.

This clone was detected only once. V usage is TRBV11-1 and J usage is TRBJ1-1; TRBD1 aligns across 7 bases. V shed 5 bases and J 1 base; nucleotides not matched to a gene: 4. CDR1 SGHAT and CDR2 FQDESV come from the germline V gene (reference sequence). The CDR3 consists of 14 residues. The CDR3, as DNA: TGTGCCAGCAGCCCGGACAGGAGGAACACTGAAGCTTTCTTT. This encodes CASSPDRRNTEAFF.

This chain connects TRBV3-1 (or the pseudogene TRBV3-2) to TRBJ1-3; D gene unclear. Germline V gene data show CDR1 as LGHDT and CDR2 as YNNKEL (reference sequence). This CDR3 comprises 15 residues. Trimming left V 4 bases short and J 7 bases short, with 17 bases between. DNA for the CDR3: TGTGCCAGCAGCCCACGGGCGGGGTCGATCAACACCATATATTTT. Translated, it gives CASSPRAGSINTIYF.

The V gene is TRBV7-9, the J gene TRBJ1-2; 7 bases line up with TRBD1. The CDR3 is made up of 14 amino acids. The junction had 3 bases not matched to a gene; V was cut back by 3 bases and J by 2 bases. Germline V gene data show CDR1 as SEHNR and CDR2 as FQNEAQ (reference sequence). The CDR3 spells CASSFGQVNYGYTF. CDR3 nucleotides: TGTGCCAGCAGCTTCGGACAGGTCAACTATGGCTACACCTTC.

The chain has TRBV7-2 and TRBJ1-1; 8 bases fit TRBD1. V lost 5 bases and J lost 3; bases outside the gene matches: 11. Germline assignment: CDR1 SGHTA and CDR2 FQGNSA. The CDR3 is 16 residues long. CDR3 in amino acids: CASSHLPGQGDTEAFF. As DNA, the CDR3 is TGTGCCAGCAGCCACTTACCCGGACAGGGAGACACTGAAGCTTTCTTT.